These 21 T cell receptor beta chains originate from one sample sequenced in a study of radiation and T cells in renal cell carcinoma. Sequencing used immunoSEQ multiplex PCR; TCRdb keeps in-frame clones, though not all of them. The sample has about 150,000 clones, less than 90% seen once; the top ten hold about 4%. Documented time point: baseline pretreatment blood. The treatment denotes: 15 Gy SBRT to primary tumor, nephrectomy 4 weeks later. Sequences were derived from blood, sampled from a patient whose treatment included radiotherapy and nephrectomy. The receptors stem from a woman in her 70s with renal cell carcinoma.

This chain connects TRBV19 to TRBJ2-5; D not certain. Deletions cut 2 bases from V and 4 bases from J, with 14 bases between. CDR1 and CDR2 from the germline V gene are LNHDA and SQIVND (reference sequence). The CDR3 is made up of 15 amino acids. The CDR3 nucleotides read TGTGCCAGTAGTATACCGGCTTCGCGAGTAGAGACCCAGTACTTC. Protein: CASSIPASRVETQYF. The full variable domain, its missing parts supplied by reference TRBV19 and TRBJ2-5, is DGGITQSPKYLFRKEGQNVTLSCEQNLNHDAMYWYRQDPGQGLRLIYYSQIVNDFQKGDIAEGYSVSREKKESFPLTVTSAQKNPTAFYLCASSIPASRVETQYFGPGTRLLVL.

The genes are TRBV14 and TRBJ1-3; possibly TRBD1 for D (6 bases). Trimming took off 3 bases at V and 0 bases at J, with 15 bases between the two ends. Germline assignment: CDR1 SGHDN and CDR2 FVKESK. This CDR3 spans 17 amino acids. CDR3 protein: CASSQGTTSYSGNTIYF. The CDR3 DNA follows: TGTGCCAGCAGCCAGGGGACAACCTCGTACTCTGGAAACACCATATATTTT.

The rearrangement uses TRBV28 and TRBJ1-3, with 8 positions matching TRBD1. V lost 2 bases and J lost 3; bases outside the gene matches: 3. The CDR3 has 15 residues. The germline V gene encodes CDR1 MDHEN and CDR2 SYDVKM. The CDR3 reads CASSLQGALGNTIYF. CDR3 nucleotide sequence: TGTGCCAGCAGTTTACAGGGGGCGCTTGGAAACACCATATATTTT.

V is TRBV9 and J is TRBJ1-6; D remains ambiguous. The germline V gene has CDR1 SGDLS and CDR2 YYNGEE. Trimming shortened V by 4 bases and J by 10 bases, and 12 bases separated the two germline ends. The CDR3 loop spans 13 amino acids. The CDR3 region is CASSRKDGSPLHF. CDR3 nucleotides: TGTGCCAGCAGCCGCAAGGACGGATCACCCCTCCACTTT. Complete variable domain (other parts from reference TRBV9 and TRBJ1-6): DSGVTQTPKHLITATGQRVTLRCSPRSGDLSVYWYQQSLDQGLQFLIQYYNGEERAKGNILERFSAQQFPDLHSELNLSSLELGDSALYFCASSRKDGSPLHFGNGTRLTVT.

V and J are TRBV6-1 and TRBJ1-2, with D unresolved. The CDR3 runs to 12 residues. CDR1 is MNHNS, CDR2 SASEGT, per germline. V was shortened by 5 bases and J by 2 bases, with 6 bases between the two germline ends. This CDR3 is CASSQSNYGYTF. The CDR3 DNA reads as TGTGCCAGCAGTCAGTCCAACTATGGCTACACCTTC.

The CDR3 sequence is CASRMDRPTYEQYF. In DNA, the CDR3 is TGTGCCAGCAGGATGGACAGGCCAACCTACGAGCAGTACTTC. V is TRBV2 and J is TRBJ2-7; 7 bases line up with TRBD1. Germline CDR1 is SNHLY and CDR2 is FYNNEI. The CDR3 is made up of 14 amino acids. Losses at the gene ends were 6 bases for V and 2 bases for J; bases not matched to a gene: 7. Drawing the rest from reference TRBV2 and TRBJ2-7, the complete variable domain is EPEVTQTPSHQVTQMGQEVILRCVPISNHLYFYWYRQILGQKVEFLVSFYNNEISEKSEIFDDQFSVERPDGSNFTLKIRSTKLEDSAMYFCASRMDRPTYEQYFGPGTRLTVT.

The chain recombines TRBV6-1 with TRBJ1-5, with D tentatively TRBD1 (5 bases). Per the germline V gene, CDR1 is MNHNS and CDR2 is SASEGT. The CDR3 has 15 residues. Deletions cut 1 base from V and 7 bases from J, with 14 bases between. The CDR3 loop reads CASSEGRGARQPQHF. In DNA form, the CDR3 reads TGTGCCAGCAGTGAAGGGAGAGGGGCTAGGCAGCCCCAGCATTTT.

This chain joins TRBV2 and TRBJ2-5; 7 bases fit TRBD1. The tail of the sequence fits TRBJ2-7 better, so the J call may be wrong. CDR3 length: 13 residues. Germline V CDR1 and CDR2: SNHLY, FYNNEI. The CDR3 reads CASVRQGSYEQYF. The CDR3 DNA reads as TGTGCCAGCGTCCGACAGGGCTCCTACGAGCAGTACTTC.

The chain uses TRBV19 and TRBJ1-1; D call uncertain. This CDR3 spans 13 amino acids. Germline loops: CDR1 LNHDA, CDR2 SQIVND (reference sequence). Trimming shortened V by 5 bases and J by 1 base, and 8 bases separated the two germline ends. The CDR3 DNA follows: TGTGCCAGTAGTTTTGACTCGAACACTGAAGCTTTCTTT. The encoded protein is CASSFDSNTEAFF.

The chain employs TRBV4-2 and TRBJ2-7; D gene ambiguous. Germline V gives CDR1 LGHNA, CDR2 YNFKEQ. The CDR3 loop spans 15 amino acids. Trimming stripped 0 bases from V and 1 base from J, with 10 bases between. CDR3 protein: CASSQDFFSSYEQYF. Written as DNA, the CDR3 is TGTGCCAGCAGCCAAGATTTCTTCAGTTCCTACGAGCAGTACTTC.

The CDR3 protein is CASILHGGNTEAFF. CDR3 nucleotide sequence: TGTGCCAGCATCCTTCATGGAGGGAACACTGAAGCTTTCTTT. The chain has TRBV6-7 and TRBJ1-1; D is unclear. TRBV6-7 is classed as an ORF, of uncertain function. V lost 7 bases and J lost 1, with 13 bases in between. CDR3 size: 14 residues.

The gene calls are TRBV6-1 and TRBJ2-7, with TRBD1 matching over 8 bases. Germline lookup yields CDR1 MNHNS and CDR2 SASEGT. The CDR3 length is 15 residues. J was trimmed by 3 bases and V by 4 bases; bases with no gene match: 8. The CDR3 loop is CASSAMGQVYYEQYF. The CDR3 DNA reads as TGTGCCAGCAGTGCCATGGGACAGGTCTACTACGAGCAGTACTTC.

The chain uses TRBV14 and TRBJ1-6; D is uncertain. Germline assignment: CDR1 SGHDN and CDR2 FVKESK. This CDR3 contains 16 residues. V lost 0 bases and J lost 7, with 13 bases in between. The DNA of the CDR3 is TGTGCCAGCAGCCAAGACGGTCGGAGTGGGAATTCACCCCTCCACTTT. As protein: CASSQDGRSGNSPLHF.

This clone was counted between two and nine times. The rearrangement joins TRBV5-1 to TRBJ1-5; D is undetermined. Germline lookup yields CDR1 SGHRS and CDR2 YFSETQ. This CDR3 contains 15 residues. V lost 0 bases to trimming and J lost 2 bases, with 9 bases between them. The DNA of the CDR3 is TGCGCCAGCAGCTTGGTCCCGGGAGGCAATCAGCCCCAGCATTTT. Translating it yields CASSLVPGGNQPQHF.

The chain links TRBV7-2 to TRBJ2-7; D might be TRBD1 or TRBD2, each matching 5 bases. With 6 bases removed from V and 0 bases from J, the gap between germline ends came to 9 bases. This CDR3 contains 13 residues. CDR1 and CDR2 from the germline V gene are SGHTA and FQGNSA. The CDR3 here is CASSSGSSYEQYF. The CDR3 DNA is TGTGCCAGCAGTTCAGGGAGCTCCTACGAGCAGTACTTC.

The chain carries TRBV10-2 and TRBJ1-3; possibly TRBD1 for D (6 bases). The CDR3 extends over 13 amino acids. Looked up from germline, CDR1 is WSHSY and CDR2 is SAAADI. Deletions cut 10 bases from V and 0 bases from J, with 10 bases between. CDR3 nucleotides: TGCGCCACGGGACACCACTCTGGAAACACCATATATTTT. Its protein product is CATGHHSGNTIYF.

The CDR3 region is CASSLLGNTEAFF. CDR3 nucleotides: TGTGCCAGCAGCTTGCTCGGAAACACTGAAGCTTTCTTT. The chain is built from TRBV7-6 and TRBJ1-1; unclear D gene. The germline CDR1 and CDR2 sequences are SGHVS and FNYEAQ. Trimming removed 3 bases from V and 2 bases from J, with 7 bases in between. The CDR3 has 13 residues.

This CDR3 is CASSLRQTPYNEQFF. As DNA, the CDR3 is TGTGCCAGCAGCTTACGTCAGACACCCTACAATGAGCAGTTCTTC. This chain connects TRBV7-2 to TRBJ2-1; D call uncertain. The CDR3 totals 15 residues. Germline CDR1 SGHTA, CDR2 FQGNSA. The V gene lost 2 bases and the J gene lost 2 bases, with 10 bases spanning the gap.

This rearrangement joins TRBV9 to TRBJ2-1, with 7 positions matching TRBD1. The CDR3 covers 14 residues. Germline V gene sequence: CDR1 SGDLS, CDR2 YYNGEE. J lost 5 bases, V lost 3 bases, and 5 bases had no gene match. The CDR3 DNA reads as TGTGCCAGCAGCGCCGGGACAGCTCACAATGAGCAGTTCTTC. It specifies CASSAGTAHNEQFF.

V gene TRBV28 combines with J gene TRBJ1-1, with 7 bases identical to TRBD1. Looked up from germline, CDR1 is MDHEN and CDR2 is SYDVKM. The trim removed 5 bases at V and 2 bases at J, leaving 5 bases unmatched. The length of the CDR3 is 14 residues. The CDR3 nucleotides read TGTGCCAGCAGTGTACAGGGGATTAACACTGAAGCTTTCTTT. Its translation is CASSVQGINTEAFF.

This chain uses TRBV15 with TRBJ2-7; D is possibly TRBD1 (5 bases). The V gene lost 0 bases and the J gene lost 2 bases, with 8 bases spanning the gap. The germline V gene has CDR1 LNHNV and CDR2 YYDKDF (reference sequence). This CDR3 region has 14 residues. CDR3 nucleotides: TGTGCCACCAGCAGAGATAGGGGAACCTACGAGCAGTACTTC. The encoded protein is CATSRDRGTYEQYF.